The 5 T cell receptor beta chains listed next were all sequenced from one sample in a study of T cell responses to AZD1222 COVID-19 vaccine. The data were produced by immunoSEQ multiplex PCR, yet TCRdb's version contains in-frame clones alone and is incomplete. The sample holds tens of thousands of clones, 70% to 90% seen once. The sequencing used peripheral blood, collected 28 days after the second AZD1222 dose. These receptor sequences come from an adult who received the AZD1222 COVID-19 vaccine.

The chain combines TRBV7-2 with TRBJ2-5; 8 bases agree with TRBD2. The V segment lost 1 base and the J segment 5 bases; nucleotides outside the gene matches: 3. The CDR3 covers 14 residues. Germline-derived CDR1 and CDR2 are SGHTA and FQGNSA. The CDR3 sequence is CASSLGGGPETQYF. The CDR3 coding sequence is TGTGCCAGCAGCTTAGGCGGGGGGCCGGAGACCCAGTACTTC.

This chain connects TRBV2 to TRBJ2-3; 8 bases agree with TRBD2. Germline loops: CDR1 SNHLY, CDR2 FYNNEI. The junction had 8 bases not matched to a gene; V was cut back by 6 bases and J by 0 bases. This CDR3 region has 16 residues. CDR3 sequence (DNA): TGTGCCAGCAGGGGAGTAGCGGGGCTCAGCACAGATACGCAGTATTTT. This sequence encodes CASRGVAGLSTDTQYF.

J is TRBJ1-5 and V is TRBV4-1; no definite D call. V was trimmed by 0 bases and J by 2 bases, leaving 11 bases between them. The CDR3 spans 16 residues. Per the germline V gene, CDR1 is MGHRA and CDR2 is YSYEKL. The DNA for the CDR3 is TGCGCCAGCAGCCAAGACGAGGAGCAGGGCAATCAGCCCCAGCATTTT. Its protein product is CASSQDEEQGNQPQHF.

The chain links TRBV2 to TRBJ2-3, with unresolved D. Germline V CDR1 and CDR2: SNHLY, FYNNEI. Deletions cut 4 bases from V and 2 bases from J, with 10 bases between. The CDR3 contains 14 residues. CDR3 sequence reads: CASSGAVVTDTQYF. The CDR3 DNA is TGTGCCAGCAGTGGGGCGGTAGTCACAGATACGCAGTATTTT.

This chain links TRBV6-5 with TRBJ1-2; weak D call: TRBD1 (6 bases). V was pared by 10 bases and J by 8 bases, with 23 bases between. This CDR3 has 14 amino acids. Looked up from germline, CDR1 is MNHEY and CDR2 is SVGAGI. This chain's CDR3 is CAIRGKNKSGGYTF. The CDR3 bases are TGTGCCATCAGGGGCAAGAATAAAAGTGGCGGCTACACCTTC.